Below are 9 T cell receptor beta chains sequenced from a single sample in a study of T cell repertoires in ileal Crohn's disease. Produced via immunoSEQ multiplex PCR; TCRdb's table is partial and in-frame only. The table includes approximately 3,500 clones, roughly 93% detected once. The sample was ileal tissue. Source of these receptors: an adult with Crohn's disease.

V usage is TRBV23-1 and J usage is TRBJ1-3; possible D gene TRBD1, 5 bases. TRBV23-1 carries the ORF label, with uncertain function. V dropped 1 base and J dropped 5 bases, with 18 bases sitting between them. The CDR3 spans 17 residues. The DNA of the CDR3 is TGCGCCAGCAGTCAATGGCTCGGGGCAGAGGCTCGAAACACCATATATTTT. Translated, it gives CASSQWLGAEARNTIYF.

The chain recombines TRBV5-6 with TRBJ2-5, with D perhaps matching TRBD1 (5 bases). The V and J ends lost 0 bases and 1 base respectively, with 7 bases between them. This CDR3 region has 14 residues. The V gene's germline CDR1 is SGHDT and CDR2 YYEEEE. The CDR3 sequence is CASSLGTLQETQYF. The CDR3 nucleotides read TGTGCCAGCAGCTTGGGGACACTCCAAGAGACCCAGTACTTC.

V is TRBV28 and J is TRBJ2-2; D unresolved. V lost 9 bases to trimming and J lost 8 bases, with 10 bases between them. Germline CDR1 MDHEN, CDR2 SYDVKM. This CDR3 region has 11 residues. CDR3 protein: CASLWWGELFF. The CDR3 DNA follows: TGTGCCAGTTTATGGTGGGGGGAGCTGTTTTTT.

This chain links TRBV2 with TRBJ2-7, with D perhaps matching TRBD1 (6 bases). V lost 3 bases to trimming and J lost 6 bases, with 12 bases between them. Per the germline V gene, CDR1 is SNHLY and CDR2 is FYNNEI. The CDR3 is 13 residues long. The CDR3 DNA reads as TGTGCCAGCAGTGAGGAAGGGGGTGGCGAGCAGTACTTC. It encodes CASSEEGGGEQYF.

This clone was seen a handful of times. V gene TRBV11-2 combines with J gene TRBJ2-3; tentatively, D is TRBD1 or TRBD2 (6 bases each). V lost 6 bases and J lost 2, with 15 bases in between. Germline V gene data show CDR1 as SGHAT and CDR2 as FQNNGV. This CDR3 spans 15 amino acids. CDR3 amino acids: CASSLGAGHTDTQYF. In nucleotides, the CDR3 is TGTGCCAGCAGTTTGGGGGCGGGGCACACAGATACGCAGTATTTT. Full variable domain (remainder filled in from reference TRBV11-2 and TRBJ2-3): EAGVAQSPRYKIIEKRQSVAFWCNPISGHATLYWYQQILGQGPKLLIQFQNNGVVDDSQLPKDRFSAERLKGVDSTLKIQPAKLEDSAVYLCASSLGAGHTDTQYFGPGTRLTVL.

This CDR3 is CASSYSASGTYNEQFF. The CDR3 DNA follows: TGTGCCAGCAGTTACTCTGCTAGCGGAACCTACAATGAGCAGTTCTTC. The rearrangement joins TRBV6-5 to TRBJ2-1; 7 positions match TRBD2. Germline assignment: CDR1 MNHEY and CDR2 SVGAGI. This CDR3 contains 16 residues. The trim removed 0 bases at V and 2 bases at J, leaving 4 bases unmatched.

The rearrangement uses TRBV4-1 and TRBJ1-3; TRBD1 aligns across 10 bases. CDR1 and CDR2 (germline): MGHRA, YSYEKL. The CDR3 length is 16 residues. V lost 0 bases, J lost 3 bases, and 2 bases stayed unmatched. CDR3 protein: CASSQDGQGVGNTIYF. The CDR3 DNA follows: TGCGCCAGCAGCCAAGATGGACAGGGGGTTGGAAACACCATATATTTT.

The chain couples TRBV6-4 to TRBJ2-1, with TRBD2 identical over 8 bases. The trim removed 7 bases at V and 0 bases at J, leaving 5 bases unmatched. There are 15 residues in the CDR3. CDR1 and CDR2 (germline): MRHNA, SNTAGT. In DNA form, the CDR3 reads TGTGCCAGCACCCCGAGCGGGGGCTCCTACAATGAGCAGTTCTTC. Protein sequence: CASTPSGGSYNEQFF.

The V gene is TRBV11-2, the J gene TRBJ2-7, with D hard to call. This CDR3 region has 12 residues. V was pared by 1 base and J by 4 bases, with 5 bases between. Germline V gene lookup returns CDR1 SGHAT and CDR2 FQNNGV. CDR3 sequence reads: CASSLGLYEQYF. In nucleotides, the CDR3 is TGTGCCAGCAGCTTAGGACTTTACGAGCAGTACTTC.